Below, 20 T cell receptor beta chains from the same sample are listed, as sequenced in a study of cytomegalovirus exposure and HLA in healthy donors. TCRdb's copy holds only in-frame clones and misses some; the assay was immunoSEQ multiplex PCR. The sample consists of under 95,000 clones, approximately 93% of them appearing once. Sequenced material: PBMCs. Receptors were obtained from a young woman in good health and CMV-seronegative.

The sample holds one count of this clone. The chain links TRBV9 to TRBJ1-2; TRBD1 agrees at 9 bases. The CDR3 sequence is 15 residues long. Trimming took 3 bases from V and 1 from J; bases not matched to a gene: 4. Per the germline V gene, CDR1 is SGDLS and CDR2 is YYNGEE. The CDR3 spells CASSDRTGVNYGYTF. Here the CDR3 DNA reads TGTGCCAGCAGCGACAGGACAGGGGTTAACTATGGCTACACCTTC.

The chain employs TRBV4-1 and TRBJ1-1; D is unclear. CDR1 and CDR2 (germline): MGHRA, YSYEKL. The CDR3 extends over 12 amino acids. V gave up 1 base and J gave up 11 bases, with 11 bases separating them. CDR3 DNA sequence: TGCGCCAGCAGCCAAGGGGGAGTTGGGGCTTTCTTT. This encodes CASSQGGVGAFF.

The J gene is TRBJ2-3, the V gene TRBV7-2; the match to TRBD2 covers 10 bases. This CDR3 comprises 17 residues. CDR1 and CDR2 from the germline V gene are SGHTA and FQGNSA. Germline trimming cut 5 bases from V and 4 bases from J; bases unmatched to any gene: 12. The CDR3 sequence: CASSRLASGRASDTQYF. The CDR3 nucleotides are TGTGCCAGCAGCAGACTCGCTAGCGGGAGAGCCTCAGATACGCAGTATTTT.

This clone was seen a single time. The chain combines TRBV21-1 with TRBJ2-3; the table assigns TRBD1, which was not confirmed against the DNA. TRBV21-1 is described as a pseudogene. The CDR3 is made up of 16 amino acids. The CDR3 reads CASGSGEQGASDTQYF. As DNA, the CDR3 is TGTGCCAGCGGTTCCGGTGAACAGGGGGCTTCAGATACGCAGTATTTT.

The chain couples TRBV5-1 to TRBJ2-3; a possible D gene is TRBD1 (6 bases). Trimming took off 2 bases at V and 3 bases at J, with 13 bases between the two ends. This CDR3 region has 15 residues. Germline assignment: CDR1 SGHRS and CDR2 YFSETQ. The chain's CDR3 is CASSFARTATDTQYF. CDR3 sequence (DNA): TGCGCCAGCAGCTTTGCAAGGACAGCTACAGATACGCAGTATTTT.

DNA for the CDR3: TGTGCCAGCAGCCGACAGACTAGCGGGGACCCTAATGAGCAGTTCTTC. Translating gives CASSRQTSGDPNEQFF. The chain carries TRBV7-9 and TRBJ2-1; 11 bases agree with TRBD2. From germline, CDR1 is SEHNR and CDR2 FQNEAQ (reference sequence). CDR3 length equals 16 residues. V gave up 5 bases and J gave up 7 bases; unmatched junction bases: 10.

The CDR3 DNA is TGTGCCAGCAGCGCTAGCGCCGGGTACCAAGAGACCCAGTACTTC. Amino acid sequence: CASSASAGYQETQYF. The rearrangement joins TRBV9 to TRBJ2-5; the D gene is possibly TRBD2 (6 bases). The germline V and J ends were trimmed by 3 bases and 0 bases, with 12 bases remaining between them. Germline values: CDR1 SGDLS, CDR2 YYNGEE. This CDR3 has 15 residues. The complete variable domain, with remaining parts taken from reference TRBV9 and TRBJ2-5, reads DSGVTQTPKHLITATGQRVTLRCSPRSGDLSVYWYQQSLDQGLQFLIQYYNGEERAKGNILERFSAQQFPDLHSELNLSSLELGDSALYFCASSASAGYQETQYFGPGTRLLVL.

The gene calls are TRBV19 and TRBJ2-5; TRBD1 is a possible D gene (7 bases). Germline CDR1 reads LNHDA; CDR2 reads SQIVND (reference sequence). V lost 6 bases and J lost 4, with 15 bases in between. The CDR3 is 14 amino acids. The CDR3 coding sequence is TGTGCCAGTAGACCGTCAGGGGGAGGAGAGACCCAGTACTTC. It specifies CASRPSGGGETQYF.

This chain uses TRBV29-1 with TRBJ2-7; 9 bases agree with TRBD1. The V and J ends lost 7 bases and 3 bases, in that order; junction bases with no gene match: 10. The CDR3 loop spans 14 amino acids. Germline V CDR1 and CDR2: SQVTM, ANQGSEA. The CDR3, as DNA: TGCAGCGCCCGCCCGGACAGGGGAAACTACGAGCAGTACTTC. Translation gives CSARPDRGNYEQYF.

CDR3 sequence (DNA): TGTGCCAGCAGCGTAGGAAACAGGGTCAACTATGGCTACACCTTC. Amino acids: CASSVGNRVNYGYTF. V gene TRBV9 combines with J gene TRBJ1-2; D is perhaps TRBD1 (6 bases). The germline gives CDR1 SGDLS, CDR2 YYNGEE. The CDR3 has 15 residues. Trimming cost V 0 bases and J 2 bases, with 11 bases left between them.

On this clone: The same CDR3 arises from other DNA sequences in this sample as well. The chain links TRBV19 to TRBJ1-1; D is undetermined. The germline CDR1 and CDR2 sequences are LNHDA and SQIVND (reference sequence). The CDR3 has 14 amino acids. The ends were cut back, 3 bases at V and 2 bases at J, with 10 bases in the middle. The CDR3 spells CASSIRGVNTEAFF. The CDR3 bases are TGTGCCAGTAGTATTAGAGGAGTTAACACTGAAGCTTTCTTT.

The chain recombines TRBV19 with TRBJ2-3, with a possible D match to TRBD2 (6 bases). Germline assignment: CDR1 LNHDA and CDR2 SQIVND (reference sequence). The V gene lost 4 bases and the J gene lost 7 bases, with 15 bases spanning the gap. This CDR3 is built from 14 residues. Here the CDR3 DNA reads TGTGCCAGTAGTAGCGGGGACCTCTATCATACGCAGTATTTT. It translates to CASSSGDLYHTQYF.

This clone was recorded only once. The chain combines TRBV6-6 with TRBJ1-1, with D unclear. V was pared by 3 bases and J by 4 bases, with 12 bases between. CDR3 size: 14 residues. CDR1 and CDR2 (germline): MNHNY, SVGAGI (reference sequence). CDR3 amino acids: CASSYDTTGTEAFF. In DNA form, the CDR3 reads TGTGCCAGCAGTTATGATACGACGGGCACTGAAGCTTTCTTT.

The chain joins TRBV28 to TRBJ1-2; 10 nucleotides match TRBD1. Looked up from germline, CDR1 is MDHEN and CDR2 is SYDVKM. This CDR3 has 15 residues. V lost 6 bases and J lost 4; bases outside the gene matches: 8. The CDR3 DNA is TGTGCCAGCAGAATGACAGGGGGCGCAGGCTATGGCTACACCTTC. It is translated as CASRMTGGAGYGYTF.

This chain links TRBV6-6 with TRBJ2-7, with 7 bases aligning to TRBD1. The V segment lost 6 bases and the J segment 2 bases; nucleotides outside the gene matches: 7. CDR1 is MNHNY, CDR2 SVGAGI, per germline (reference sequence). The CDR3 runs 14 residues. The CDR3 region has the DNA TGTGCCAGCAGATTGACAGGGAACCCCTACGAGCAGTACTTC. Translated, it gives CASRLTGNPYEQYF.

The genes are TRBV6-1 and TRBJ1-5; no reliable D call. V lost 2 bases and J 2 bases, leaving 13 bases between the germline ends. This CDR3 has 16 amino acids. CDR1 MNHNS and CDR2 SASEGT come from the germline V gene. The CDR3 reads CASSEHEGAGNQPQHF. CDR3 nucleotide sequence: TGTGCCAGCAGTGAACATGAGGGCGCGGGCAATCAGCCCCAGCATTTT.

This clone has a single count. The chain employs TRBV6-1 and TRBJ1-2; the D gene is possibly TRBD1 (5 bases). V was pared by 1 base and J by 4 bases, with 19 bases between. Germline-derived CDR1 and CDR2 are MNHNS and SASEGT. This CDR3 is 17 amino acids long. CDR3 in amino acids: CASSEGAGMRIGYGYTF. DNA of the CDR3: TGTGCCAGCAGTGAAGGGGCAGGGATGCGGATCGGCTATGGCTACACCTTC.

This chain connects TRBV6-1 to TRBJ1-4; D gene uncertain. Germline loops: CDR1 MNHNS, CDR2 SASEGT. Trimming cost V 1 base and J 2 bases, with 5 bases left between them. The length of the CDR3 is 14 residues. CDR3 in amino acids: CASSEGPTNEKLFF. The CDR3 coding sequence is TGTGCCAGCAGTGAAGGGCCTACTAATGAAAAACTGTTTTTT.

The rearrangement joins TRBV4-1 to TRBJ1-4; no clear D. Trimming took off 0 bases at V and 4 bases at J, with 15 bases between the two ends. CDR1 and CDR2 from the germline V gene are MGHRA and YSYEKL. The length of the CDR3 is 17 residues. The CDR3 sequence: CASSQDQNYGFNEKLFF. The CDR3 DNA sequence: TGCGCCAGCAGCCAAGATCAGAACTACGGGTTTAATGAAAAACTGTTTTTT.

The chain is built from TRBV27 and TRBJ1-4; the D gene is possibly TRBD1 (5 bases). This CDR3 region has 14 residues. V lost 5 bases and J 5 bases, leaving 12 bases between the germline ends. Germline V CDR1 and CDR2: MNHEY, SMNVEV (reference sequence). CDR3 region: CASSRLGGNEKLFF. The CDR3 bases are TGTGCCAGCAGTCGACTCGGGGGGAATGAAAAACTGTTTTTT.